A selection of T cell receptor beta chains follows, all from one sample in a study of Ad26.COV2.S vaccination and SARS-CoV-2 variants. The assay was immunoSEQ multiplex PCR, and TCRdb's table has in-frame clones only and misses some. The table has about 180,000 clones, approximately 90% seen once; the top ten hold roughly 6%. The sample in question was peripheral blood, obtained after recovery from COVID-19. The receptors were sampled from a human donor who had recovered from COVID-19. The CDR3 runs from the conserved cysteine through the conserved F or W. The D gene is left open where the match is weak. Rows may omit the clone size; those that give it use once, few, many or a size class.

size	J	D	V	DNA	CDR3
few	TRBJ1-1	NA	TRBV7-9	TGTGCCAGCAGCCCCCGGGCAGGGGCGAACACTGAAGCTTTCTTT	CASSPRAGANTEAFF
NA	TRBJ1-5	TRBD1	TRBV5-5	TGTGCCAGCAGCCAGGGGACAGCTAGCAATCAGCCCCAGCATTTT	CASSQGTASNQPQHF
NA	TRBJ2-5	TRBD1	TRBV10-3	TGTGCCATCAGTGACTCGAGCCTGACAGGGGGTGGGGAGACCCAGTACTTC	CAISDSSLTGGGETQYF
NA	TRBJ1-5	NA	TRBV6-1	TGTGCCAGCAGTGAAGTCAGGGCTGGTGGCAATCAGCCCCAGCATTTT	CASSEVRAGGNQPQHF
NA	TRBJ1-5	NA	TRBV6-2/TRBV6-3	TGTGCCAGCAGTTACTCCACTGTCCTTAATGGGCAGCCCCAGCATTTT	CASSYSTVLNGQPQHF
NA	TRBJ2-1	TRBD1	TRBV3-1/TRBV3-2	TGTGCCAGCAGCCAAGATGGGACAGGGGGGCTTGGGCAGTTCTTC	CASSQDGTGGLGQFF
NA	TRBJ2-3	NA	TRBV11-3	TGTGCCAGCAGCTTAGGTACCTCACAAGCTACGCAGTATTTT	CASSLGTSQATQYF
NA	TRBJ2-7	NA	TRBV4-2	TGTGCCAGCAGCAACTTCCACTCTGCCGAGCAGTACTTC	CASSNFHSAEQYF
NA	TRBJ1-2	NA	TRBV2	TGTGCCAGCAGTCCCTCAGGGGACTATGGCTACACCTTC	CASSPSGDYGYTF
NA	TRBJ2-7	NA	TRBV7-2	TGTGCCAGCAGCACGAGTCAGGGTTTAGGCGACGAGCAGTACTTC	CASSTSQGLGDEQYF
NA	TRBJ1-1	NA	TRBV5-1	TGCGCCAGCAGCCATATACTCAGGGGAAACACTGAAGCTTTCTTT	CASSHILRGNTEAFF
NA	TRBJ2-1	TRBD2	TRBV15	TGTGCCACCAGCCCATGGACTAGCCCCTACAATGAGCAGTTCTTC	CATSPWTSPYNEQFF
NA	TRBJ2-3	TRBD2	TRBV7-3	TGTGCCAGCAGCGTCTGGGAAAGCGGGAGTTCAGATACGCAGTATTTT	CASSVWESGSSDTQYF
NA	TRBJ1-2	TRBD1	TRBV9	TGTGCCAGCAGCGTAGCAGGGGGCGAAGGCTACACCTTC	CASSVAGGEGYTF
few	TRBJ1-6	NA	TRBV20-1	TGCAGTGCTAGTTTTATAGGGGGAAACTATAATTCACCCCTCCACTTT	CSASFIGGNYNSPLHF
once	TRBJ2-2	NA	TRBV7-2	TGTGCCAGCAGCGAAGGGGGGGTCGGGGAGCTGTTTTTT	CASSEGGVGELFF
NA	TRBJ2-2	NA	TRBV27	TGTGCCAGCAGTCTCCGGGACACACCTAACACCGGGGAGCTGTTTTTT	CASSLRDTPNTGELFF
NA	TRBJ1-6	NA	TRBV6-5	TGTGCCAGCACCGACCGTCGGGAGCCCCTCCACTTT	CASTDRREPLHF
NA	TRBJ2-1	TRBD2	TRBV27	TGTGCCAGCAGTTTGACTAGCAGTAAAAGCGAGCAGTTCTTC	CASSLTSSKSEQFF
NA	TRBJ1-1	TRBD1	TRBV6-5	TGTGCCACCTTACAGGGGTCGAACACTGAAGCTTTCTTT	CATLQGSNTEAFF
NA	TRBJ2-3	TRBD2	TRBV10-1	TGCGCCAGCAGAGGGACTAGCGGTTTGTCAGATACGCAGTATTTT	CASRGTSGLSDTQYF
NA	TRBJ1-6	NA	TRBV4-1	TGCGCCAGCAGCCAAGAAGGGGCCACAAGCTCCTATAATTCACCCCTCCACTTT	CASSQEGATSSYNSPLHF
NA	TRBJ2-5	TRBD1	TRBV13	TGTGCCAGCAGCTTCACAGGGGGTTTGGAGACCCAGTACTTC	CASSFTGGLETQYF
NA	TRBJ1-2	NA	TRBV15	TGTGCCACCAGCAGAGAGGGGCGTGGTGTCGAGGGCTACACCTTC	CATSREGRGVEGYTF
NA	TRBJ1-6	TRBD1	TRBV3-1/TRBV3-2	TGTGCCAGCAGCCGGCAGGGGGCGAATTCACCCCTCCACTTT	CASSRQGANSPLHF
NA	TRBJ2-1	TRBD2	TRBV7-9	TGTGCCAGCAGCTCTAGACTAGCCGGGGGTGAGCAGTTCTTC	CASSSRLAGGEQFF
once	TRBJ2-5	NA	TRBV3-1/TRBV3-2	TGTGCCAGCAGCCAAGGGGAAGTAGAGACCCAGTACTTC	CASSQGEVETQYF
NA	TRBJ2-1	TRBD2	TRBV5-4	TGTGCCAGCAGGGCCGGGACTAGCGGGGTGAATGAGCAGTTCTTC	CASRAGTSGVNEQFF
NA	TRBJ2-5	NA	TRBV19	TGTGCCAGTAGTGCCGGGACCCGTCGAGAGACCCAGTACTTC	CASSAGTRRETQYF
NA	TRBJ2-3	NA	TRBV15	TGTGCCACCAGCAGTTTTACAGATACGCAGTATTTT	CATSSFTDTQYF
NA	TRBJ2-3	TRBD2	TRBV25-1	TGTGCCAGCAGTCCTAGCGGGACAGATACGCAGTATTTT	CASSPSGTDTQYF
NA	TRBJ2-5	TRBD2	TRBV5-4	TGTGCCAGCAGCTTGGGGGTGCTAGCGGGGAGTCAAGAGACCCAGTACTTC	CASSLGVLAGSQETQYF
NA	TRBJ2-1	TRBD2	TRBV19	TGTGCCAGTAGTAGTATTACTAGCGGCCCTATGGAGCAGTTCTTC	CASSSITSGPMEQFF
NA	TRBJ2-7	TRBD1	TRBV27	TGTGCCAGCAGTCATATCGTGGGACAGGGTATCTCCTACGAGCAGTACTTC	CASSHIVGQGISYEQYF
NA	TRBJ2-3	NA	TRBV5-8	TGTGCCAGCAGCCCTAAGAGGGGGGCGAGGGCAGATACGCAGTATTTT	CASSPKRGARADTQYF
NA	TRBJ2-7	NA	TRBV6-5	TGTGCCAGCAGTTACAGGGACGTGGTTTGGGGGTACGAGCAGTACTTC	CASSYRDVVWGYEQYF
NA	TRBJ1-2	NA	TRBV25-1	TGTGCCAGCACCTGGGGTGGGGGCGGCTACACCTTC	CASTWGGGGYTF
NA	TRBJ2-3	NA	TRBV12-5	TGTGCTAGTGGTTTGTCTCCCCCCCCGGAGTCCACTTCTAGCACAGATACGCAGTATTTT	CASGLSPPPESTSSTDTQYF
NA	TRBJ2-7	TRBD2	TRBV11-2	TGTGCCAGCAGCAAAGCCGGGACTAGCGTGGGAGGAGGTTACGAGCAGTACTTC	CASSKAGTSVGGGYEQYF
NA	TRBJ1-1	NA	TRBV18	TGTGCCAGCTCACCCGGCACAGGTTCGTGGGACACTGAAGCTTTCTTT	CASSPGTGSWDTEAFF
NA	TRBJ2-1	NA	TRBV18	TGTGCCAGCTCACCTTCTAGCTACAATGAGCAGTTCTTC	CASSPSSYNEQFF
NA	TRBJ2-7	TRBD1	TRBV7-6	TGTGCCAGCAGCCCTGAACCGACAGGGGCAGGTTCCTACGAGCAGTACTTC	CASSPEPTGAGSYEQYF